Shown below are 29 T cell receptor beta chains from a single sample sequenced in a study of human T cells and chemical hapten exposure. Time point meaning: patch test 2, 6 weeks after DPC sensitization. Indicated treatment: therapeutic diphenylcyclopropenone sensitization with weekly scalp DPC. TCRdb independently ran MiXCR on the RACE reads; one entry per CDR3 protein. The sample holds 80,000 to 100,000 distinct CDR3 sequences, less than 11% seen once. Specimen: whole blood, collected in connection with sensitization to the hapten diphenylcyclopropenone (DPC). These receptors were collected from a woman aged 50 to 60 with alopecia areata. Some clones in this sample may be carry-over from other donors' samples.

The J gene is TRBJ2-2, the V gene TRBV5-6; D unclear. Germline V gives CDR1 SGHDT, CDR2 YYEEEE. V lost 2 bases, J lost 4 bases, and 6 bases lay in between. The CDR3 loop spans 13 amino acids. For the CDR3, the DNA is TGTGCCAGCAGCTTTCCCGGCACCGGGGAGCTGTTTTTT. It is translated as CASSFPGTGELFF.

CDR3 sequence reads: CRAEDRVKNIQYF. CDR3 nucleotides: TGCAGAGCCGAGGACAGGGTCAAAAACATTCAGTACTTC. V gene TRBV20-1 combines with J gene TRBJ2-4, with 8 bases identical to TRBD1. The germline CDR1 and CDR2 sequences are DFQATT and SNEGSKA (reference sequence). This CDR3 has 13 residues.

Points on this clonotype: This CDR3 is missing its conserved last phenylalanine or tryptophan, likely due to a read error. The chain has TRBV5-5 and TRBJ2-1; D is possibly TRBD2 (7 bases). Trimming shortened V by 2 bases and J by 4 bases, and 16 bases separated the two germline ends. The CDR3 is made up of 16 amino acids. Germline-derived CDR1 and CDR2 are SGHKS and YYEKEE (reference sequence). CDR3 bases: TGTGCCAGCAGCTTAGGATGGGGGGGCCGATACAATGAGCAGTTCCTC. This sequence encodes CASSLGWGGRYNEQFL.

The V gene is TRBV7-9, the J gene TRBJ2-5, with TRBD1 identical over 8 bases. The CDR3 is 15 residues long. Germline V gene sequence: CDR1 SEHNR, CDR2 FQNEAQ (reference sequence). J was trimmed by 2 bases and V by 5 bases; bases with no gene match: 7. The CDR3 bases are TGTGCCAGCAGCAAACCCGGGACAGGTCAAGAGACCCAGTACTTC. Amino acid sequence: CASSKPGTGQETQYF.

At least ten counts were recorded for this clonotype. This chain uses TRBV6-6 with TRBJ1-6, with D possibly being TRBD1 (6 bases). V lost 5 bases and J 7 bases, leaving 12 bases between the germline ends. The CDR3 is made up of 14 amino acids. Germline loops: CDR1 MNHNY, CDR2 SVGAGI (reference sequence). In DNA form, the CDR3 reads TGTGCCAGCAGTGTCTCCAGGGGAAATTCACCCCTCCACTTT. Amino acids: CASSVSRGNSPLHF.

The CDR3 region has the DNA TGCGCCAGCAGCTTGGTAGCCGGGGGAGGACAGCCCCAGCATTTT. Translation gives CASSLVAGGGQPQHF. The chain recombines TRBV5-1 with TRBJ1-5, with TRBD1 as a possible D gene (5 bases). The V gene lost 0 bases and the J gene lost 7 bases, with 14 bases spanning the gap. CDR1 and CDR2 from the germline V gene are SGHRS and YFSETQ. The CDR3 covers 15 residues.

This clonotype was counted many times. DNA of the CDR3: TGTGCCAGCAGTTTCTTCACAGATACGCAGTATTTT. Translating it yields CASSFFTDTQYF. The rearrangement joins TRBV12-3 or TRBV12-4 to TRBJ2-3; D ambiguous. The CDR3 contains 12 residues. Trimming pared 3 bases from V and 2 bases from J, leaving 3 bases between.

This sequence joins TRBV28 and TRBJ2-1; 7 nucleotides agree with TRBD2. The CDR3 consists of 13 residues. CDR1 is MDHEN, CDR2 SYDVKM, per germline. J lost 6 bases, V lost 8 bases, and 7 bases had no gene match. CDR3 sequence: CASRTSLFNEQFF. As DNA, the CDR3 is TGTGCCAGCCGGACTAGTCTTTTCAATGAGCAGTTCTTC.

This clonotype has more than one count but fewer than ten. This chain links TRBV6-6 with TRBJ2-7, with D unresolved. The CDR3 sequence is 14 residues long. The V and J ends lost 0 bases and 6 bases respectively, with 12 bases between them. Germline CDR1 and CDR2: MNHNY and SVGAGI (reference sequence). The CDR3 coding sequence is TGTGCCAGCAGTTACTCGGAGTCTCTCCTCGAGCAGTACTTC. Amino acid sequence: CASSYSESLLEQYF.

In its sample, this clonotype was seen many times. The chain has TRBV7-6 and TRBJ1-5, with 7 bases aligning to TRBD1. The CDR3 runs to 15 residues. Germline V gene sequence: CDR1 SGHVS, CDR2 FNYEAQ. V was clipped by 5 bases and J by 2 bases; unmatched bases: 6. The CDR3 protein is CASSIMTGRNQPQHF. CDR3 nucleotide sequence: TGTGCCAGCAGCATTATGACAGGGCGCAATCAGCCCCAGCATTTT.

The CDR3 coding sequence is TGTGCCATCAGGCCTACAGGGTACTCCTACGAGCAGTACTTC. This sequence encodes CAIRPTGYSYEQYF. This chain joins TRBV10-3 and TRBJ2-7; perhaps TRBD1 as D (6 bases). Trimming shortened V by 6 bases and J by 0 bases, and 12 bases separated the two germline ends. Germline V gene data show CDR1 as ENHRY and CDR2 as SYGVKD. This CDR3 spans 14 amino acids.

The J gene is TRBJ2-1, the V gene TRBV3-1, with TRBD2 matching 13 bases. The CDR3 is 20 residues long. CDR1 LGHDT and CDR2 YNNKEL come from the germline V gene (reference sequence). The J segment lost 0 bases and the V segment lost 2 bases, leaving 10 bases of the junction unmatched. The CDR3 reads CASSQNPGTSGKSSYNEQFF. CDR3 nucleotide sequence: TGTGCCAGCAGCCAAAATCCCGGGACTAGCGGGAAGAGCTCCTACAATGAGCAGTTCTTC.

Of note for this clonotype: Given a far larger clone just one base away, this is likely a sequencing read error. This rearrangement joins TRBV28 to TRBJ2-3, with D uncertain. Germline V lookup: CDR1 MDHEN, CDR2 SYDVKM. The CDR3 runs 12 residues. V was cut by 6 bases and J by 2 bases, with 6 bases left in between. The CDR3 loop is CASRPPTDTQYF. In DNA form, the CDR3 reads TGTGCCAGCAGACCCCCCACAGATACGCAGTATTTT.

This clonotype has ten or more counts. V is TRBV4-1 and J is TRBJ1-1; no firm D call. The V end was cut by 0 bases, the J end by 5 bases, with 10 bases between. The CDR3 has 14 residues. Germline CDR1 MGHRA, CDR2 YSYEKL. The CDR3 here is CASSQDPGRTEAFF. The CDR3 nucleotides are TGCGCCAGCAGCCAAGATCCGGGGAGGACTGAAGCTTTCTTT.

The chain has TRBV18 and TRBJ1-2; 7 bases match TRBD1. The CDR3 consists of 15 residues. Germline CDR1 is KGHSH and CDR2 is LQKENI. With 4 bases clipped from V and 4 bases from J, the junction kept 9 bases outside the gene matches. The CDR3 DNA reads TGTGCCAGCTCACTTACAGGGGATCCTCTCTATGGCTACACCTTC. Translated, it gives CASSLTGDPLYGYTF.

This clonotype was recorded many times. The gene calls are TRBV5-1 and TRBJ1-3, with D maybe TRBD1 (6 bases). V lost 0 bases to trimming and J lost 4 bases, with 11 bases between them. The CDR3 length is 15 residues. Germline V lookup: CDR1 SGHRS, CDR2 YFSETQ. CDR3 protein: CASSLDGGSGNTIYF. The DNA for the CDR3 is TGCGCCAGCAGCTTGGATGGGGGCTCCGGAAACACCATATATTTT.

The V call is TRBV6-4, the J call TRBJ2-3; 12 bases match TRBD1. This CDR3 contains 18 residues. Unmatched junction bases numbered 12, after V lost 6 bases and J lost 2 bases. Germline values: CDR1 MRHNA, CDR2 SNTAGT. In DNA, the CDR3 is TGTGCCAGCAGGTCCGGGACAGGGGGCGCCGGGGCCACAGATACGCAGTATTTT. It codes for CASRSGTGGAGATDTQYF.

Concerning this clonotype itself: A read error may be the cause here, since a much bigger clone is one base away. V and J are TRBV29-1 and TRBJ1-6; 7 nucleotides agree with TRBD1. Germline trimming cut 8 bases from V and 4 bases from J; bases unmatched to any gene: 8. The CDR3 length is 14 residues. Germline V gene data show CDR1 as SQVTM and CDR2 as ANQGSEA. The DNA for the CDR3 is TGCAGCACCAGGGACAGTCGATATAATTCACCCCTCCACTTT. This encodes CSTRDSRYNSPLHF.

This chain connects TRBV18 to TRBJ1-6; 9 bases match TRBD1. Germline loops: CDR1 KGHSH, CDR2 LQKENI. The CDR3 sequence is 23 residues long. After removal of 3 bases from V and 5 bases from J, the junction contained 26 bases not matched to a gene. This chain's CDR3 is CASSPLYPGQGRKHGPDNSPLHF. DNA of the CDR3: TGTGCCAGCTCACCTTTGTATCCGGGACAGGGCAGAAAACATGGGCCTGATAATTCACCCCTCCACTTT.

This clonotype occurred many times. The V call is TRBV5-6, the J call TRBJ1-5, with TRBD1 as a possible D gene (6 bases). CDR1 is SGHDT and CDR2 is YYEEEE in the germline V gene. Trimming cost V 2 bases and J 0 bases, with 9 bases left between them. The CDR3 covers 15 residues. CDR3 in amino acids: CASSLTGYSNQPQHF. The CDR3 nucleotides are TGTGCCAGCAGCTTAACAGGGTATAGCAATCAGCCCCAGCATTTT.

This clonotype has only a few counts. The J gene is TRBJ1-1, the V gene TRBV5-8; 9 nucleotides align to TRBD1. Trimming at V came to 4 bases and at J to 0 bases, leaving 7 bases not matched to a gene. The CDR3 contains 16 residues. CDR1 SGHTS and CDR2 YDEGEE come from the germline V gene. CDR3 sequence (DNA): TGTGCCAGCAGCCCCGGACAGGGGAGAATGAACACTGAAGCTTTCTTT. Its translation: CASSPGQGRMNTEAFF. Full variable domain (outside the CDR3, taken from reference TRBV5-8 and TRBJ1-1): EAGVTQSPTHLIKTRGQQATLRCSPISGHTSVYWYQQALGLGLQFLLWYDEGEERNRGNFPPRFSGRQFPNYSSELNVNALELEDSALYLCASSPGQGRMNTEAFFGQGTRLTVV.

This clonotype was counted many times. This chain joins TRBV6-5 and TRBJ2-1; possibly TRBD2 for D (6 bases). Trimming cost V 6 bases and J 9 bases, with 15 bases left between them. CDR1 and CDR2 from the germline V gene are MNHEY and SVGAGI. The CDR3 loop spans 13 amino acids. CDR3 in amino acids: CASRLGSQGEQFF. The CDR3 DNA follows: TGTGCCAGCAGGCTCGGGAGCCAGGGTGAGCAGTTCTTC.

The CDR3, as DNA: TGTGCCAGCAGTTTCGGGAAGGGGGTTGGAAACACCATATATTTT. It translates to CASSFGKGVGNTIYF. The J gene is TRBJ1-3, the V gene TRBV28, with D possibly TRBD1 on 6 matching bases. The V gene's germline CDR1 is MDHEN and CDR2 SYDVKM. The CDR3 contains 15 residues. V was cut by 3 bases and J by 3 bases, with 12 bases left in between. The whole variable domain, filled in from reference TRBV28 and TRBJ1-3, reads DVKVTQSSRYLVKRTGEKVFLECVQDMDHENMFWYRQDPGLGLRLIYFSYDVKMKEKGDIPEGYSVSREKKERFSLILESASTNQTSMYLCASSFGKGVGNTIYFGEGSWLTVV.

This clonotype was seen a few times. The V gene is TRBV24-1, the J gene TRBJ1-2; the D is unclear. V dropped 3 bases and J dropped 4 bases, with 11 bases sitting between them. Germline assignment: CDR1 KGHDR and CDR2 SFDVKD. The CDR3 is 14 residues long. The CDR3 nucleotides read TGTGCCACCAGTGATCCGGGAACCACCTATGGCTACACCTTC. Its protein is CATSDPGTTYGYTF.

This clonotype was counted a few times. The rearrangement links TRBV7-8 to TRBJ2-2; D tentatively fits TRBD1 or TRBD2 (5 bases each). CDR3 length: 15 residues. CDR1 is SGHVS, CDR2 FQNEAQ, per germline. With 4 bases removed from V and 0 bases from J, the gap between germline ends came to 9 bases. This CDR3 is CASSWGSANTGELFF. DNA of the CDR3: TGTGCCAGCAGCTGGGGGTCCGCGAACACCGGGGAGCTGTTTTTT.

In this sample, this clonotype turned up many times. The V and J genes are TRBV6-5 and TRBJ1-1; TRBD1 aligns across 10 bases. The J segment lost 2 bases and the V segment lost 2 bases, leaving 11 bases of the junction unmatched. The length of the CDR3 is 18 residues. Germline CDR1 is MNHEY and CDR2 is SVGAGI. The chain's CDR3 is CASSYHPPRTGGNTEAFF. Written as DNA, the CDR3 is TGTGCCAGCAGTTACCACCCCCCCCGGACAGGGGGAAACACTGAAGCTTTCTTT.

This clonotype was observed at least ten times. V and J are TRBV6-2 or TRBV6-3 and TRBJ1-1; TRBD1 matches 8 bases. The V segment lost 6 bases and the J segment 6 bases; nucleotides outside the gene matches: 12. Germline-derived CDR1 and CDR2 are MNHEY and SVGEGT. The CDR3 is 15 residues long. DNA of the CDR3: TGTGCCAGCAGCCCGACAGGGGCCCATACGGCTGAAGCTTTCTTT. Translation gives CASSPTGAHTAEAFF.

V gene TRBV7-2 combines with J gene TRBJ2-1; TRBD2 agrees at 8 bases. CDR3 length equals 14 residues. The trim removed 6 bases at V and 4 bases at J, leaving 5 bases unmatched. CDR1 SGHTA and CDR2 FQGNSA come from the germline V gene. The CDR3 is CASRGTRGYNEQFF. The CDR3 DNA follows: TGTGCCAGCAGAGGGACTAGGGGGTACAATGAGCAGTTCTTC.

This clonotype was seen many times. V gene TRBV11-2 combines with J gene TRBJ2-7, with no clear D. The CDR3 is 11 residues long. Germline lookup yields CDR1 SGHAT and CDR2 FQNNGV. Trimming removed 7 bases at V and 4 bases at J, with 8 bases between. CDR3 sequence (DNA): TGTGCCAGCACCTTCAAGTACGAGCAGTACTTC. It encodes CASTFKYEQYF.